The T cell receptor (beta chain) described here comes from a study of blood T cell repertoires in COVID-19. Study information: PBMCs, B-cell-depleted T cells, or T cells were the source of the cDNA or gDNA that made up the material.

Study processing details: Reference gene primer amplification gave nucleated cell count estimates. Profiling relied on immunoSEQ multiplex PCR, and the TCRdb table lists in-frame clones only, not all of them. V and J calls plus clone size are reproduced from that table; the DNA served to infer D and trimming. The profile shows around 150,000 clones, approximately 85% of them singletons. The CDR3 has 17 residues. Per germline, CDR1 SGDLS and CDR2 YYNGEE. The V gene end was trimmed by 2 bases and the J gene end by 0 bases; junction bases not matched to a gene: 7. The rearrangement links TRBV9 to TRBJ2-2; the match to TRBD2 covers 7 bases. The TCR originated in a man aged 40-50 years with acute or convalescent COVID-19. Specimen: peripheral blood. CDR3 nucleotide sequence: TGTGCCAGCAGCGTCCGCGGGAGCATCGCGAACACCGGGGAGCTGTTTTTT. Protein product: CASSVRGSIANTGELFF.